This T cell receptor (beta chain) is from a study of blood T cell repertoires in COVID-19. About the research overall: COVID-19 samples from acute and convalescent phases originated in the United States, Italy and Spain. Sources were T cells, B-cell-depleted T cells, or PBMCs; the material itself was cDNA or gDNA.

This CDR3 is built from 11 residues. The V end was cut by 8 bases, the J end by 8 bases, with 11 bases between. Under the authors' procedure: By means of reference gene primer amplification, nucleated cell counts were estimated. Measured with immunoSEQ multiplex PCR; TCRdb has only the in-frame clones, and not every one. That table furnishes V, J and clone size, whereas the DNA furnished D and trimming. The data show about 260,000 clones, approximately 84% seen once. The sequence derives from a woman aged 80 or over with acute or convalescent COVID-19. The chain is built from TRBV12-3 or TRBV12-4 and TRBJ2-3; D gene unclear. The sample was peripheral blood. The CDR3: CASGIPGTQYF. The CDR3, as DNA: TGTGCCAGCGGTATCCCAGGTACGCAGTATTTT.